A single sample gave rise to the 6 T cell receptor beta chains below, sequenced in a study of control samples from healthy donors and cancer patients. The data were produced by immunoSEQ multiplex PCR, yet TCRdb's version contains in-frame clones alone and is incomplete. The sample has about 40,000 clones, more than 70% seen once. The sequenced sample consisted of PBMCs. The source is an older woman with lung cancer.

The chain links TRBV6-1 to TRBJ2-7; TRBD2 is a possible D gene (6 bases). Trimming removed 2 bases at V and 4 bases at J, with 18 bases between. Germline loops: CDR1 MNHNS, CDR2 SASEGT. This CDR3 contains 16 residues. The CDR3 region has the DNA TGTGCCAGCAGTGAAAGTGTGGTAGCGGCGACGTACGAGCAGTACTTC. Protein product: CASSESVVAATYEQYF.

The genes are TRBV5-1 and TRBJ1-2; no clear D. From germline, CDR1 is SGHRS and CDR2 YFSETQ. The CDR3 is made up of 13 amino acids. V lost 3 bases and J lost 2, with 8 bases in between. The DNA of the CDR3 is TGCGCCAGCAGCTCTGGTGGGAACTATGGCTACACCTTC. Its protein product is CASSSGGNYGYTF.

The table lists this clone with a few counts. The V gene is TRBV5-1, the J gene TRBJ1-6; D not resolved. The CDR3 runs to 14 residues. V lost 2 bases to trimming and J lost 7 bases, with 10 bases between them. Per germline, CDR1 SGHRS and CDR2 YFSETQ. Here the CDR3 reads CASSFISGNSPLHF. The CDR3 nucleotides read TGCGCCAGCAGCTTTATTTCGGGGAATTCACCCCTCCACTTT.

With respect to this clone: In the same sample, other DNA sequences code for this CDR3. This rearrangement joins TRBV5-5 to TRBJ2-1; 8 bases match TRBD1. The CDR3 covers 15 residues. Trimming at V came to 2 bases and at J to 0 bases, leaving 1 base not matched to a gene. Germline CDR1 and CDR2: SGHKS and YYEKEE (reference sequence). Written as DNA, the CDR3 is TGTGCCAGCAGCTTAACAGGGGGCTCCTACAATGAGCAGTTCTTC. Its protein is CASSLTGGSYNEQFF.

The rearrangement uses TRBV24-1 and TRBJ2-1, with TRBD1 identical over 8 bases. The CDR3 is made up of 14 amino acids. The V gene end was trimmed by 1 base and the J gene end by 6 bases; junction bases not matched to a gene: 1. Germline loops: CDR1 KGHDR, CDR2 SFDVKD. The CDR3 region is CATSDLDRGNEQFF. The CDR3 DNA is TGTGCCACCAGTGATTTAGACAGGGGCAATGAGCAGTTCTTC.

J is TRBJ2-7 and V is TRBV7-9; TRBD1 aligns across 8 bases. The CDR3 runs to 15 residues. CDR1 is SEHNR and CDR2 is FQNEAQ in the germline V gene (reference sequence). V lost 4 bases, J lost 4 bases, and 9 bases stayed unmatched. CDR3 sequence (DNA): TGTGCCAGCAGCTCAATATTACAGGGGGAGTACGAGCAGTACTTC. Encoded protein: CASSSILQGEYEQYF.